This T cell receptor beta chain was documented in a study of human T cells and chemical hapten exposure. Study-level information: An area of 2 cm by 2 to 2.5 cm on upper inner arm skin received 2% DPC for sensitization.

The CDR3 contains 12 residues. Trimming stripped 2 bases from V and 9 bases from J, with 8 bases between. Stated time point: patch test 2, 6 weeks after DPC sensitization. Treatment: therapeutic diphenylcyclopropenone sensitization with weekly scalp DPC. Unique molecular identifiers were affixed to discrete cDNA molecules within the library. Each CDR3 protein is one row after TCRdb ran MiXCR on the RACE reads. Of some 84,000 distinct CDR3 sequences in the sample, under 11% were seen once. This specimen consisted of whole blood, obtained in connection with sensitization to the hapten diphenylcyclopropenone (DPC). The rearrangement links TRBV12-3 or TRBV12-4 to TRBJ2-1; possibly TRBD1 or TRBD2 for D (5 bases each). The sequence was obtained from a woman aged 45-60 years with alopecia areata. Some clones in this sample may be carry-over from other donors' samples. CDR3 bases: TGTGCCAGCAGTTTATTAGGGACTGAGCAGTTCTTC. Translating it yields CASSLLGTEQFF.